This T cell receptor (beta chain) is from a study of post-analysis software for immune sequencing data. J lost 4 bases, V lost 4 bases, and 6 bases had no gene match. There are 14 residues in the CDR3. The V gene's germline CDR1 is SGHRS and CDR2 YFSETQ. Notes on the study in general: Controls showed lower frequencies than patients for roughly 5 TRBV segments, and TRBV5-6, TRBV5-1 and TRBV20-1 were among these.

Prepared libraries of TCR beta cDNA carried unique molecular identifiers. TCRdb itself ran the PCR reads through MiXCR, one entry per CDR3 protein. The sample lists about 460,000 distinct CDR3 sequences, around 40% seen once, with about 12% in the top ten. A word on this clonotype: Antigen: not known.

The origin of this receptor is a girl between 10 and 17 years old with multiple sclerosis. Sequencing was carried out using blood. The chain uses TRBV5-1 and TRBJ1-1; 8 bases align to TRBD1. The CDR3 here is CASSRGQGGTEAFF. CDR3 sequence (DNA): TGCGCCAGCAGCCGCGGACAGGGAGGCACTGAAGCTTTCTTT. The full variable domain, in which reference TRBV5-1 and TRBJ1-1 provide the parts outside the CDR3, is KAGVTQTPRYLIKTRGQQVTLSCSPISGHRSVSWYQQTPGQGLQFLFEYFSETQRNKGNFPGRFSGRQFSNSRSEMNVSTLELGDSALYLCASSRGQGGTEAFFGQGTRLTVV.